This T cell receptor (beta chain) was identified during a study of siplizumab effects on memory and regulatory T cells. Germline V gene data show CDR1 as LGHNT and CDR2 as FRNRAP. J was trimmed by 1 base and V by 5 bases; bases with no gene match: 13. CDR3 size: 17 residues. Method: immunoSEQ multiplex PCR; TCRdb's copy keeps in-frame clones and lacks some. Among 85,000 to 90,000 clones listed, about nine tenths were seen once. Comment on this clone: The target antigen is unknown.

Findings and caveats of the study: The study found naive T cells seemingly more diverse than memory cells and seemingly major alloresponse contributors.

The gene calls are TRBV12-5 and TRBJ2-7; TRBD2 matches 8 bases. Material: CD4+ T cells sorted from blood. The origin of this receptor is a human donor in good health. The CDR3 sequence: CASGPMTSAQRSYEQYF. The CDR3 nucleotides are TGTGCTAGTGGTCCAATGACTAGCGCTCAGAGGTCCTACGAGCAGTACTTC.